A selection of T cell receptor beta chains follows, all from one sample in a study of Graves' ophthalmopathy and Graves' hyperthyroidism. Each CDR3 protein gets one entry after TCRdb re-called the multiplex PCR reads with MiXCR. The sample carries about 410,000 distinct CDR3 sequences, 15% to 20% recorded once. Sequenced sample: peripheral blood. These receptors all stem from a woman younger than 35 with Graves' ophthalmopathy. The CDR3 runs from the conserved cysteine through the conserved F or W. Fields, in order: V gene, D gene, J gene, clone size, CDR3 length, CDR3 DNA, CDR3 protein. The D gene is left open where the match is weak. Expanded clones get a size class; other rows say once, few or many, or leave the size out.

>TRBV29-1|.|TRBJ1-1|many|12
TGCAGCCTTTATGGGGAATATAACGAAGCTTTCTTT
CSLYGEYNEAFF
>TRBV11-1|TRBD1|TRBJ1-1|many|16
TGTGCCAGCAGCCCACCCACCGGACCAGGGGGCACTGAAGCTTTCTTT
CASSPPTGPGGTEAFF
>TRBV27|.|TRBJ2-4|many|15
TGTGCCAGCAGTTTATCGGCCGGGTACAAAAACATTCAGTACTTC
CASSLSAGYKNIQYF
>TRBV28|.|TRBJ2-2|many|16
TGTGCCAGCAGTCCTCTAATGGGATCGAACACCGGGGAGCTGTTTTTT
CASSPLMGSNTGELFF
>TRBV9|.|TRBJ1-2|many|15
TGTGCCAGCAGCGTATGGGGAGGGGCAGACTATGGCTACACCTTC
CASSVWGGADYGYTF
>TRBV6-5|TRBD1|TRBJ1-2|many|16
TGTGCCAGCAGTTACTCGATTGGGAGGGGGCCCGGCGGCTACACCTTC
CASSYSIGRGPGGYTF
>TRBV30|TRBD2|TRBJ2-7|many|14
TGTGCCTGGAGTGTGGGACTAGCGGGAGCCGAGCAGTACTTC
CAWSVGLAGAEQYF
>TRBV14|.|TRBJ1-1|many|14
TGTGCCAGCAGCCCACCCATCTTAGGGACTGAAGCTTTCTTT
CASSPPILGTEAFF
>TRBV7-3|TRBD1|TRBJ1-1|many|13
TGTGCCAGCAGCTTAAATAAGGGGGCAGAAGCTTTCTTT
CASSLNKGAEAFF
>TRBV29-1|.|TRBJ2-5|.|13
TGCAGCGCCCAGGGCCCCTTCCAAGAGACCCAGTACTTC
CSAQGPFQETQYF
>TRBV27|TRBD1|TRBJ1-1|many|14
TGTGCCAGCAGAATGGAGGGGGCGGGTGCTGAAGCTTTCTTT
CASRMEGAGAEAFF
>TRBV12-3/TRBV12-4|.|TRBJ1-1|many|11
TGTGCCAGCAGTTCGTTCGGCGAAGCTTTCTTT
CASSSFGEAFF
>TRBV6-2/TRBV6-3|.|TRBJ2-7|many|13
TGTGCCAGCAGTTACTCCGGGACGGCAGAAACCCACTTC
CASSYSGTAETHF
>TRBV29-1|TRBD1|TRBJ1-1|many|13
TGCAGCGTCGAGGGACAGTTGAACACTGAAGCTTTCTTT
CSVEGQLNTEAFF
>TRBV20-1|.|TRBJ1-6|.|17
TGCAGTGCTAGCCTTCTGGCTGGGAGCTCCTATAATTCACCCCTCCACTTT
CSASLLAGSSYNSPLHF
>TRBV28|.|TRBJ1-2|many|16
TGTGCCAGCAGTTTCGAGAATAGGCGGACTCCCTATGGCTACACCTTC
CASSFENRRTPYGYTF